This TCR beta chain was identified in a study of breast tumors, draining lymph nodes, adjacent tissues. Findings and caveats of the study: Tumor TCR diversity was below lymph nodes but above nontumor tissue. That most tumor T cells come from lymph nodes remained unproven. The data were judged consistent with most tumor T cells coming from lymph node and expanding in tumor.

With V trimmed by 1 base and J by 6 bases, 8 bases remained unmatched. CDR1 SGHAT and CDR2 FQNNGV come from the germline V gene. This CDR3 has 16 residues. The lymph nodes were axillary draining lymph nodes from breast cancer patients. TCRdb re-derived calls from the multiplex PCR reads in MiXCR, one entry per CDR3 protein. The data show around 250,000 distinct CDR3 sequences, with less than 35% seen just once and about 3.9% held by the top ten. Points on this clonotype: Its antigen is currently unknown.

This receptor was identified in a female donor with breast cancer. Some clones in this sample may be carry-over from other donors' samples. The genes are TRBV11-2 and TRBJ2-1; 8 bases match TRBD2. Specimen: axillary lymph node tissue. The chain's CDR3 is CASSLVSGVGGNEQFF. The CDR3 coding sequence is TGTGCCAGCAGCTTAGTTAGCGGGGTAGGGGGCAATGAGCAGTTCTTC.